These 17 T cell receptor beta chains came from one sample sequenced in a study of beta chain features in type 1 diabetes. No cognate antigen is known for these TCRs. The study's findings and limits: Among patients with Type 1 diabetes, TCRB CDR3s were moderately but significantly shorter in every one of the four CD4+ subsets.

The study reverse transcribed the entire isolated RNA, so it sequenced expressed TCRB transcripts. The table came from immunoSEQ multiplex PCR; TCRdb's copy has only in-frame clones and leaves some out. Among 500,000 to 650,000 clones listed, approximately 13% were seen once. Specimen: naive CD4+ T cells from blood. These TCRs come from a man aged 30-40 years with type 1 diabetes.

The chain couples TRBV9 to TRBJ2-7; 7 nucleotides line up with TRBD1. Per germline, CDR1 SGDLS and CDR2 YYNGEE. The CDR3 extends over 16 amino acids. Losses at the gene ends were 0 bases for V and 0 bases for J; bases not matched to a gene: 6. The CDR3 region is CASSVGADRSSYEQYF. The CDR3 region has the DNA TGTGCCAGCAGCGTAGGAGCGGACAGGAGCTCCTACGAGCAGTACTTC.

The chain employs TRBV11-1 and TRBJ2-2, with TRBD2 matching 9 bases. Germline values: CDR1 SGHAT, CDR2 FQDESV (reference sequence). The V segment lost 7 bases and the J segment 10 bases; nucleotides outside the gene matches: 13. CDR3 length equals 15 residues. The DNA for the CDR3 is TGTGCCAGCACAGCGGGGGGAAATCTTTTTGAGGAGCTGTTTTTT. This codes for CASTAGGNLFEELFF.

The V call is TRBV7-9, the J call TRBJ1-4, with D possibly TRBD1 on 6 matching bases. Trimming cost V 9 bases and J 5 bases, with 16 bases left between them. The CDR3 spans 14 residues. Germline CDR1 SEHNR, CDR2 FQNEAQ (reference sequence). In DNA, the CDR3 is TGTGCCAGTTTACAGGGCGCAGAAAATGAAAAACTGTTTTTT. It specifies CASLQGAENEKLFF.

Only a few counts were recorded for this clone. V is TRBV4-3 and J is TRBJ2-2; D unresolved. CDR1 is LGHNA and CDR2 is YSLEER in the germline V gene. This CDR3 has 15 amino acids. V was clipped by 1 base and J by 6 bases, with 12 bases between them. The CDR3: CASSQAGRLAGELFF. The CDR3 DNA follows: TGCGCCAGCAGCCAAGCCGGACGACTGGCCGGGGAGCTGTTTTTT.

The count of this clone is one. The CDR3, as DNA: TGCGCCAGCAGCCCGCTTGGGGGCAATGAGCAGTTCTTC. Its protein product is CASSPLGGNEQFF. The gene calls are TRBV5-1 and TRBJ2-1; D might be TRBD1 or TRBD2, each matching 5 bases. Trimming stripped 4 bases from V and 6 bases from J, with 11 bases between. The CDR3 sequence is 13 residues long. In germline, CDR1 is SGHRS, CDR2 YFSETQ.

Only a few counts were recorded for this clone. The sample carries other DNA sequences with the same CDR3. The rearrangement uses TRBV29-1 and TRBJ2-3; D might be TRBD1 (6 bases). With 7 bases removed from V and 0 bases from J, the gap between germline ends came to 11 bases. Germline CDR1 and CDR2: SQVTM and ANQGSEA. The CDR3 runs to 13 residues. The CDR3 reads CSGGQTSTDTQYF. CDR3 nucleotides: TGCAGCGGAGGACAGACTAGCACAGATACGCAGTATTTT.

This clone was recorded a few times. J is TRBJ1-4 and V is TRBV29-1; 8 bases are a match to TRBD1. The CDR3 sequence is 14 residues long. Germline V gene sequence: CDR1 SQVTM, CDR2 ANQGSEA. With V trimmed by 6 bases and J by 5 bases, 8 bases remained unmatched. In nucleotides, the CDR3 is TGCAGCGTCCCAGGGGGCCCACTGAATGAAAAACTGTTTTTT. This encodes CSVPGGPLNEKLFF.

The V gene is TRBV7-2, the J gene TRBJ2-1, with no clear D. Trimming removed 2 bases at V and 3 bases at J, with 14 bases between. The CDR3 extends over 16 amino acids. Germline V CDR1 and CDR2: SGHTA, FQGNSA. CDR3 in DNA: TGTGCCAGCAGCTTACAGTCAACTACGATCTACAATGAGCAGTTCTTC. Encoded protein: CASSLQSTTIYNEQFF. The full variable domain, completed using reference TRBV7-2 and TRBJ2-1, is GAGVSQSPSNKVTEKGKDVELRCDPISGHTALYWYRQSLGQGLEFLIYFQGNSAPDKSGLPSDRFSAERTGGSVSTLTIQRTQQEDSAVYLCASSLQSTTIYNEQFFGPGTRLTVL.

The J gene is TRBJ2-3, the V gene TRBV4-3; 11 bases line up with TRBD2. The V and J ends lost 3 bases and 2 bases, in that order; junction bases with no gene match: 1. The germline CDR1 and CDR2 sequences are LGHNA and YSLEER. The CDR3 is made up of 15 amino acids. CDR3 nucleotide sequence: TGCGCCAGCAGCCAGGGACTAGCGGCCACAGATACGCAGTATTTT. This translates into CASSQGLAATDTQYF.

The CDR3 is CASSVGAGREEQYF. DNA for the CDR3: TGTGCCAGCAGCGTAGGGGCAGGGCGGGAGGAGCAGTACTTC. The chain employs TRBV9 and TRBJ2-7, with 7 positions matching TRBD2. The CDR3 covers 14 residues. J was trimmed by 7 bases and V by 0 bases; bases with no gene match: 7. From germline, CDR1 is SGDLS and CDR2 YYNGEE.

This clone was seen a few times. The genes are TRBV9 and TRBJ1-2; 7 bases line up with TRBD1. The germline V gene encodes CDR1 SGDLS and CDR2 YYNGEE. The trim removed 3 bases at V and 7 bases at J, leaving 9 bases unmatched. This CDR3 contains 14 residues. CDR3 in amino acids: CASSAGGGKGGYTF. CDR3 DNA: TGTGCCAGCAGCGCAGGGGGAGGCAAGGGTGGCTACACCTTC.

In its sample, this clone was seen a few times. The J gene is TRBJ2-7, the V gene TRBV27; D unclear. Germline CDR1 reads MNHEY; CDR2 reads SMNVEV (reference sequence). Trimming pared 3 bases from V and 3 bases from J, leaving 9 bases between. CDR3 length equals 13 residues. CDR3 in amino acids: CASSFSRFYEQYF. DNA for the CDR3: TGTGCCAGCAGTTTCTCCCGCTTCTACGAGCAGTACTTC.

This clone turned up a few times. The chain combines TRBV11-2 with TRBJ1-4; D is unclear. The CDR3 sequence is 13 residues long. Looked up from germline, CDR1 is SGHAT and CDR2 is FQNNGV. Trimming cost V 5 bases and J 8 bases, with 12 bases left between them. DNA of the CDR3: TGTGCCAGCAGCCTGCGGGTAGGGGAAAAACTGTTTTTT. Its protein is CASSLRVGEKLFF. The variable domain in full, completed from reference TRBV11-2 and TRBJ1-4, reads EAGVAQSPRYKIIEKRQSVAFWCNPISGHATLYWYQQILGQGPKLLIQFQNNGVVDDSQLPKDRFSAERLKGVDSTLKIQPAKLEDSAVYLCASSLRVGEKLFFGSGTQLSVL.

The J gene is TRBJ2-5, the V gene TRBV6-1; D perhaps matches TRBD2 (6 bases). The CDR3 length is 15 residues. Per the germline V gene, CDR1 is MNHNS and CDR2 is SASEGT. The V end lost 6 bases, the J end lost 5 bases, and 19 bases lay between the germline ends. In nucleotides, the CDR3 is TGTGCCAGCAGACTTGTCGCGGGGACCTTGGAGACCCAGTACTTC. Its protein product is CASRLVAGTLETQYF.

The V and J genes are TRBV30 and TRBJ2-7; 9 bases fit TRBD1. V was clipped by 2 bases and J by 4 bases; unmatched bases: 3. Germline CDR1 GTSNPN, CDR2 SVGIG (reference sequence). This CDR3 has 13 amino acids. The CDR3 nucleotides are TGTGCCTGGAGTACAGGGGGCTGGTACGAGCAGTACTTC. This sequence encodes CAWSTGGWYEQYF.

The chain recombines TRBV19 with TRBJ1-2; D gene ambiguous. CDR3 size: 14 residues. V dropped 1 base and J dropped 8 bases, with 14 bases sitting between them. Germline-derived CDR1 and CDR2 are LNHDA and SQIVND (reference sequence). CDR3 DNA: TGTGCCAGTAGTATAGCCTTGCGTGGGGAAGGCTACACCTTC. Translation: CASSIALRGEGYTF.

This chain connects TRBV7-8 to TRBJ2-7, with D uncertain. The CDR3 covers 13 residues. Germline CDR1 reads SGHVS; CDR2 reads FQNEAQ. V was shortened by 1 base and J by 2 bases, with 6 bases between the two germline ends. The CDR3 loop reads CASSLGVTYEQYF. CDR3 nucleotide sequence: TGTGCCAGCAGCTTAGGAGTGACCTACGAGCAGTACTTC.